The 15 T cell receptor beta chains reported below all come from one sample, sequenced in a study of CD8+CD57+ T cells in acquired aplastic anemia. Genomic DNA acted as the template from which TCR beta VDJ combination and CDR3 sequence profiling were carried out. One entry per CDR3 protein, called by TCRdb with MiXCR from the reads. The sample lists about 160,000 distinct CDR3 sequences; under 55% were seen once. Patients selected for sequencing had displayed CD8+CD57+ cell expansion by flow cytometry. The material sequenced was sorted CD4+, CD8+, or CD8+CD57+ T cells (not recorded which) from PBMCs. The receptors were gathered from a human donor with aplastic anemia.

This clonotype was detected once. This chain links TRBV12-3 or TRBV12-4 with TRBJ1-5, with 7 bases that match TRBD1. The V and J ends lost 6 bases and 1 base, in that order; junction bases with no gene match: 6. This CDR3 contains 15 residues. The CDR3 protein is CASRATGVSNQPQHF. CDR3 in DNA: TGTGCCAGCAGAGCAACAGGGGTGAGCAATCAGCCCCAGCATTTT.

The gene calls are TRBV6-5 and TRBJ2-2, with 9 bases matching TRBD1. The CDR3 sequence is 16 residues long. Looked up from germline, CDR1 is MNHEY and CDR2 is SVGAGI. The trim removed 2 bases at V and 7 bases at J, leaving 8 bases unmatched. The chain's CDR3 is CASSYPQGQGNGELFF. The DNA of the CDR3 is TGTGCCAGCAGTTACCCCCAGGGACAGGGTAACGGGGAGCTGTTTTTT.

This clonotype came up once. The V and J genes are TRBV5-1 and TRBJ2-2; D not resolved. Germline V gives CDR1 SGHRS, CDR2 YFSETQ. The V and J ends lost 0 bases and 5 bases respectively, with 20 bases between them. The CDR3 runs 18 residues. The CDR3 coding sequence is TGCGCCAGCAGCTTGGACGTCAGGCGTTCCACTACGACCGGGGAGCTGTTTTTT. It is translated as CASSLDVRRSTTTGELFF.

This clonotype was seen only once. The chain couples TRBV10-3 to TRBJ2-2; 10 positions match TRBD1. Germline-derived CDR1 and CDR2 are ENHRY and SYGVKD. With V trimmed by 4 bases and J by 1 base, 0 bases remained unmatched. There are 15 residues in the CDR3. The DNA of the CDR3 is TGTGCCATCAGTGGGACAGGGGGGAACACCGGGGAGCTGTTTTTT. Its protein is CAISGTGGNTGELFF.

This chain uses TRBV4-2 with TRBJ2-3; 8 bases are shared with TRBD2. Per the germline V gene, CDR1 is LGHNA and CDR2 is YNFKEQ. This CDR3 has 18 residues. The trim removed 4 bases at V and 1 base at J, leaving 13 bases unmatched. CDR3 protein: CASSPLVVSGTGTDTQYF. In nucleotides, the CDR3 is TGTGCCAGCAGCCCGCTGGTGGTTAGCGGGACTGGCACAGATACGCAGTATTTT.

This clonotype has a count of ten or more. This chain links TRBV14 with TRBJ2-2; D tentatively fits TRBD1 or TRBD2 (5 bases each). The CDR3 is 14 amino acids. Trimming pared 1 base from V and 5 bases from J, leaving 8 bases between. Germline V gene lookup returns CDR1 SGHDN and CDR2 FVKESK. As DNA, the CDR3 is TGTGCCAGCAGCCAAGTGAGGGGTACCGGGGAGCTGTTTTTT. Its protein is CASSQVRGTGELFF.

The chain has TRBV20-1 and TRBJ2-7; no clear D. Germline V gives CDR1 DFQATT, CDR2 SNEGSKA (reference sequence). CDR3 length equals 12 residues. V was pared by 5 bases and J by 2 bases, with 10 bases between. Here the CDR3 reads CSAHDKTYEQYF. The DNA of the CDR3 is TGCAGTGCTCACGATAAAACCTACGAGCAGTACTTC.

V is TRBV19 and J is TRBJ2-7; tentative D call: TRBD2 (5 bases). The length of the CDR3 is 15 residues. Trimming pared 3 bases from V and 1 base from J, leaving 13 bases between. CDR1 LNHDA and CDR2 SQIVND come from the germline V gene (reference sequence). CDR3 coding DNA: TGTGCCAGTAGTATGGCAGGTGGAGGTTCCTACGAGCAGTACTTC. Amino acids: CASSMAGGGSYEQYF.

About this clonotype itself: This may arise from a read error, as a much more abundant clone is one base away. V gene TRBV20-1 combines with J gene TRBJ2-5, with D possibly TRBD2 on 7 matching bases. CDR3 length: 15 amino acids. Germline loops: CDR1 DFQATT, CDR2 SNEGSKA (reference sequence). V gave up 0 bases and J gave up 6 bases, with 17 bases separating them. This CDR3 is CSARDPWEGGQTQYF. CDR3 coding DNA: TGCAGTGCTAGAGACCCCTGGGAGGGGGGCCAGACCCAGTACTTC.

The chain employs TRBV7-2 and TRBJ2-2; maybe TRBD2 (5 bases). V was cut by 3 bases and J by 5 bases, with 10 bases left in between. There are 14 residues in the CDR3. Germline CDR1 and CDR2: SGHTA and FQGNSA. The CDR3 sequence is CASSLVARTGELFF. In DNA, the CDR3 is TGTGCCAGCAGCTTGGTAGCGAGAACCGGGGAGCTGTTTTTT.

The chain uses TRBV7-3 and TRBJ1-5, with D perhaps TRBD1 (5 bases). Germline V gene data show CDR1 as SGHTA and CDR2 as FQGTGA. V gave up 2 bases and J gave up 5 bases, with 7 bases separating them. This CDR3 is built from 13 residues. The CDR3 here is CASSLGGYQPQHF. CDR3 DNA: TGTGCCAGCAGCTTAGGGGGTTATCAGCCCCAGCATTTT.

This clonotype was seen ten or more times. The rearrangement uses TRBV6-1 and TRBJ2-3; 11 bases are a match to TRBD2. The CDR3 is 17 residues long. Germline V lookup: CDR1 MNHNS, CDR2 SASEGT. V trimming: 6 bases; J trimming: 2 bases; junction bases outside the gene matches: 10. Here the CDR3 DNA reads TGTGCCAGCAGGGCCACTAGCGGGAGTGGGGCCACAGATACGCAGTATTTT. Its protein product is CASRATSGSGATDTQYF.

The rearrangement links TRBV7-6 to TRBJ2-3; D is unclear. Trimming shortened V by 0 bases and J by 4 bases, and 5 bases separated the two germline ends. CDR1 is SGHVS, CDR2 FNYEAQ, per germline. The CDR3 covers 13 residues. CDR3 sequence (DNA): TGTGCCAGCAGCTTAGCGGGGTCAGATACGCAGTATTTT. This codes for CASSLAGSDTQYF.

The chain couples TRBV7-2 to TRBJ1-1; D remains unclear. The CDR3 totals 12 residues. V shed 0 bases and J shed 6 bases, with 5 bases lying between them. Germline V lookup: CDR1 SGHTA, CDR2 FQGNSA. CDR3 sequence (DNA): TGTGCCAGCAGCTTAGCATTCGCTGAAGCTTTCTTT. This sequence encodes CASSLAFAEAFF.

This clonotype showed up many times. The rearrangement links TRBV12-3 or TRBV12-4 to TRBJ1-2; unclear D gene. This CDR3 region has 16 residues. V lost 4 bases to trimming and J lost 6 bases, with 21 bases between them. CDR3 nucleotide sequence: TGTGCCAGCAGTTCACCCCACCTTGGAGGGTCTAATGGCTACACCTTC. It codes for CASSSPHLGGSNGYTF.